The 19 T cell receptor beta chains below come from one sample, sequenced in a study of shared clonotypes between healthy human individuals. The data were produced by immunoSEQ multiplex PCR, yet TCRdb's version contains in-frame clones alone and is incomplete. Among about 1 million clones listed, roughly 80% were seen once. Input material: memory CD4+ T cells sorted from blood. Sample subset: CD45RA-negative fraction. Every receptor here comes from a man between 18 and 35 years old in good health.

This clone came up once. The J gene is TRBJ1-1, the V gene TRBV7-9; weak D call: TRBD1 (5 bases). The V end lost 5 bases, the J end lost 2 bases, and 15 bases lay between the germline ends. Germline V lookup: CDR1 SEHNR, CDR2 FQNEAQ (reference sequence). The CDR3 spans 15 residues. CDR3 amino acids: CASSLNTGANTEAFF. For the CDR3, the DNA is TGTGCCAGCAGCCTCAATACCGGGGCTAACACTGAAGCTTTCTTT.

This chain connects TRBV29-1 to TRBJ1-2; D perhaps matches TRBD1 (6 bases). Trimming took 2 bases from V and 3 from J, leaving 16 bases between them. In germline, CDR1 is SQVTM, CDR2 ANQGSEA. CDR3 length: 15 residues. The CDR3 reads CSVEKPPTGYYGYTF. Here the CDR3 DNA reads TGCAGCGTTGAAAAACCTCCCACAGGGTACTATGGCTACACCTTC.

Here the CDR3 reads CAWGGQVNSPLHF. In DNA form, the CDR3 reads TGTGCCTGGGGGGGACAGGTCAATTCACCCCTCCACTTT. The rearrangement uses TRBV30 and TRBJ1-6; TRBD1 agrees at 8 bases. J lost 7 bases, V lost 5 bases, and 4 bases had no gene match. The CDR3 runs to 13 residues. CDR1 is GTSNPN and CDR2 is SVGIG in the germline V gene (reference sequence).

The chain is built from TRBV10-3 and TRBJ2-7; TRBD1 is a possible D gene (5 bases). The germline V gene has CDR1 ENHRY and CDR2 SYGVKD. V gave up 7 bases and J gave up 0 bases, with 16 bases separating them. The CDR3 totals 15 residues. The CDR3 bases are TGTGCCATCAAGGCAACGGCAGGGAACTCCTACGAGCAGTACTTC. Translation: CAIKATAGNSYEQYF.

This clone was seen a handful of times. The CDR3 DNA follows: TGTGCCAGCAGCTCACCTTCCTTTAGCGGGAGGGAGGATGAGCAGTTCTTC. It is translated as CASSSPSFSGREDEQFF. J is TRBJ2-1 and V is TRBV7-8; 11 nucleotides align to TRBD2. The CDR3 consists of 17 residues. V lost 4 bases, J lost 8 bases, and 13 bases stayed unmatched. The germline V gene encodes CDR1 SGHVS and CDR2 FQNEAQ.

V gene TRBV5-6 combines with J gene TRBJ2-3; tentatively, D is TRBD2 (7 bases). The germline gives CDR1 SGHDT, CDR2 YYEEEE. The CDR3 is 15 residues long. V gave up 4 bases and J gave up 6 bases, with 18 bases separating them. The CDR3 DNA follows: TGTGCCAGCAGCCAGAGGAGGGGGGGAGTGGATACGCAGTATTTT. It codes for CASSQRRGGVDTQYF. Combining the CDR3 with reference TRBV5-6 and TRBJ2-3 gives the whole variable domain DAGVTQSPTHLIKTRGQQVTLRCSPKSGHDTVSWYQQALGQGPQFIFQYYEEEERQRGNFPDRFSGHQFPNYSSELNVNALLLGDSALYLCASSQRRGGVDTQYFGPGTRLTVL.

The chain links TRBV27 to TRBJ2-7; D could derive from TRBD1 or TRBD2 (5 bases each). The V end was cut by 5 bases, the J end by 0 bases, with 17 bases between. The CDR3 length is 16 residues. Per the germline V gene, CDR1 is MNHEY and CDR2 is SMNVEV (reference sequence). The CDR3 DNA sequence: TGTGCCAGCAGTGCCGCAGTTTGGGGGAGCTCCTACGAGCAGTACTTC. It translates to CASSAAVWGSSYEQYF.

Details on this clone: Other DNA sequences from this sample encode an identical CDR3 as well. The DNA of the CDR3 is TGTGCCAGCTCACCTCCGGGAGGTAATGAGCAGTTCTTC. It codes for CASSPPGGNEQFF. This chain links TRBV18 with TRBJ2-1, with 7 bases lining up with TRBD2. Germline V gene lookup returns CDR1 KGHSH and CDR2 LQKENI. This CDR3 region has 13 residues. Losses at the gene ends were 3 bases for V and 7 bases for J; bases not matched to a gene: 3. The full variable domain, rest sourced from reference TRBV18 and TRBJ2-1, is NAGVMQNPRHLVRRRGQEARLRCSPMKGHSHVYWYRQLPEEGLKFMVYLQKENIIDESGMPKERFSAEFPKEGPSILRIQQVVRGDSAAYFCASSPPGGNEQFFGPGTRLTVL.

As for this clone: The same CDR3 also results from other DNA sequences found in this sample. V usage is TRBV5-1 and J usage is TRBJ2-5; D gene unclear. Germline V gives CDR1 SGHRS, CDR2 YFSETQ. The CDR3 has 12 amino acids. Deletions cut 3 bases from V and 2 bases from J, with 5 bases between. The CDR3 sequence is CASSSPQETQYF. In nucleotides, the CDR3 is TGCGCCAGCAGCTCCCCTCAAGAGACCCAGTACTTC.

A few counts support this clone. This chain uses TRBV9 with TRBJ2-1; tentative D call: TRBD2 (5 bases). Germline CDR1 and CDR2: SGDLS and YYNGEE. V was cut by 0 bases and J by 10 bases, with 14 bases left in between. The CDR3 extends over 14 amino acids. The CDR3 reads CASSVVPGLGEQFF. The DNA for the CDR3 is TGTGCCAGCAGCGTAGTTCCCGGACTTGGAGAGCAGTTCTTC.

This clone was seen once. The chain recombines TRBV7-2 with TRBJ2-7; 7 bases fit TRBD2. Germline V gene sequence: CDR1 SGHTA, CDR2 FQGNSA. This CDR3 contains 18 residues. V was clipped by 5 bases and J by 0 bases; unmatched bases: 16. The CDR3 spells CASSRIGAAGQSSYEQYF. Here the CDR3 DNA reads TGTGCCAGCAGCCGAATTGGAGCAGCGGGGCAAAGCTCCTACGAGCAGTACTTC.

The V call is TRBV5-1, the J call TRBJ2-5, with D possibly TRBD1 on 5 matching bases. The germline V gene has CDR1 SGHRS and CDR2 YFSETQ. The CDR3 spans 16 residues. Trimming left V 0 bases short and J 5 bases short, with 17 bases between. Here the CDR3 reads CASSLGISRVVETQYF. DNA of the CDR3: TGCGCCAGCAGCTTGGGAATTAGCAGGGTAGTGGAGACCCAGTACTTC.

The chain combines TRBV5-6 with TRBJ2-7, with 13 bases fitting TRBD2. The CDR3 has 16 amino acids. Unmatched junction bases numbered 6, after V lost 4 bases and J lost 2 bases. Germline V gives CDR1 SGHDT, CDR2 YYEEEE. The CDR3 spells CASSIIGLAGAYEQYF. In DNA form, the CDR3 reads TGTGCCAGCAGCATTATCGGACTAGCGGGAGCCTACGAGCAGTACTTC. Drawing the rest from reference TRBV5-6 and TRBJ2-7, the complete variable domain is DAGVTQSPTHLIKTRGQQVTLRCSPKSGHDTVSWYQQALGQGPQFIFQYYEEEERQRGNFPDRFSGHQFPNYSSELNVNALLLGDSALYLCASSIIGLAGAYEQYFGPGTRLTVT.

CDR3 nucleotide sequence: TGCGCCAGCAGCGCCGGGACAGGAGCGGGTAGAGAGCAGTACTTC. It codes for CASSAGTGAGREQYF. The rearrangement joins TRBV5-1 to TRBJ2-7; 8 positions agree with TRBD1. The CDR3 contains 15 residues. Unmatched junction bases numbered 13, after V lost 4 bases and J lost 7 bases. Germline lookup yields CDR1 SGHRS and CDR2 YFSETQ.

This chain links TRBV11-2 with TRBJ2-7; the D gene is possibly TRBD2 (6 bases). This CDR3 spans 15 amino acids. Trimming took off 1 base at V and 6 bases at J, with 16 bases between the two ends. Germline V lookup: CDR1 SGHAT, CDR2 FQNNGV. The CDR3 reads CASSLAPGTLVEQYF. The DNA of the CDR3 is TGTGCCAGCAGCTTAGCCCCCGGGACTCTTGTCGAGCAGTACTTC.

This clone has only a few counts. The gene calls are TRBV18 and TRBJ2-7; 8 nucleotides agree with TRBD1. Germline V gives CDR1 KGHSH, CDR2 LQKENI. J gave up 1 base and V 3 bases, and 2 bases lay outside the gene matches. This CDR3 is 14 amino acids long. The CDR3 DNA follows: TGTGCCAGCTCACCGGACAGGGCTTCCTACGAGCAGTACTTC. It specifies CASSPDRASYEQYF.

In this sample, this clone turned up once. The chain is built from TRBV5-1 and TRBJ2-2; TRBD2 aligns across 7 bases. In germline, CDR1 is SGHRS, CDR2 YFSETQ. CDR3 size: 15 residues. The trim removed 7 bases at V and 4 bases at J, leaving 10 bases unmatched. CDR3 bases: TGCGCCAGCGGGAGAACGGGGAGGGGCACCGGGGAGCTGTTTTTT. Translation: CASGRTGRGTGELFF.

For the CDR3, the DNA is TGTGCCAGCAGCTTCGGGGGAGGGCCTGGTGAGCAGTTCTTC. Residues: CASSFGGGPGEQFF. The chain couples TRBV7-9 to TRBJ2-1; 7 nucleotides line up with TRBD2. Trimming cost V 3 bases and J 9 bases; bases outside gene matches: 8. The CDR3 spans 14 residues. CDR1 SEHNR and CDR2 FQNEAQ come from the germline V gene (reference sequence).

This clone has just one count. CDR3 bases: TGTGCCAGCAAAAGACACCCCACAGATACGCAGTATTTT. Translating it yields CASKRHPTDTQYF. The chain has TRBV6-5 and TRBJ2-3, with D unclear. V lost 7 bases to trimming and J lost 2 bases, with 10 bases between them. CDR1 is MNHEY and CDR2 is SVGAGI in the germline V gene. The CDR3 consists of 13 residues.